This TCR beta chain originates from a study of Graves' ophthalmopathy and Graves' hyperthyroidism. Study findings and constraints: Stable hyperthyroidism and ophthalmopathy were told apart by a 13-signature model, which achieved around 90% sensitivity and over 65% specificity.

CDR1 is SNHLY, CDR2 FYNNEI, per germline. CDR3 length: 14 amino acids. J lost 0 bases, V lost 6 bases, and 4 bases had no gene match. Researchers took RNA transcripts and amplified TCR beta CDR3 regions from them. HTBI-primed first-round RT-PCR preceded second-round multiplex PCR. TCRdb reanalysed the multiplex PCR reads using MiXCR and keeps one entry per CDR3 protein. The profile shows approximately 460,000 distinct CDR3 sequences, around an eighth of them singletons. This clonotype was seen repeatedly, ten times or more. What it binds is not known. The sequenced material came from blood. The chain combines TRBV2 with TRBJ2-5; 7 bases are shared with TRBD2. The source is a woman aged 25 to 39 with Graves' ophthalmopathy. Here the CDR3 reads CASRAGRYQETQYF. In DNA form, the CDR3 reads TGTGCCAGCAGGGCCGGGAGGTACCAAGAGACCCAGTACTTC.